Following are 17 T cell receptor beta chains from one sample sequenced in a study of T cell responses to AZD1222 COVID-19 vaccine. The assay was immunoSEQ multiplex PCR, and TCRdb's table has in-frame clones only and misses some. The table lists tens of thousands of clones, 85% to 90% of them singletons. The sample in question was peripheral blood, obtained on day 0 of AZD1222 vaccination. These receptors were taken from an adult in good health.

This clone has just a few counts. V gene TRBV28 combines with J gene TRBJ2-2; 8 nucleotides match TRBD1. In germline, CDR1 is MDHEN, CDR2 SYDVKM. CDR3 size: 15 residues. V shed 3 bases, J shed 1 base, and the junction held 1 base outside the gene matches. The CDR3 DNA reads TGTGCCAGCAGTTTGGGGACAGGGAACACCGGGGAGCTGTTTTTT. It translates to CASSLGTGNTGELFF.

V is TRBV18 and J is TRBJ2-2; unclear D gene. Trimming pared 4 bases from V and 2 bases from J, leaving 5 bases between. CDR1 and CDR2 from the germline V gene are KGHSH and LQKENI. This CDR3 has 13 residues. CDR3 in amino acids: CASSQTNTGELFF. As DNA, the CDR3 is TGTGCCAGCTCACAAACTAACACCGGGGAGCTGTTTTTT.

The genes are TRBV14 and TRBJ1-4; no firm D call. Trimming removed 5 bases at V and 8 bases at J, with 9 bases between. Germline values: CDR1 SGHDN, CDR2 FVKESK. This CDR3 is 12 amino acids long. CDR3 sequence reads: CASSKSREKLFF. The CDR3 DNA follows: TGTGCCAGCAGCAAGAGCCGGGAAAAACTGTTTTTT.

This clone came up once. This chain connects TRBV6-1 to TRBJ1-2, with D maybe TRBD1 (5 bases). CDR3 length equals 13 residues. Looked up from germline, CDR1 is MNHNS and CDR2 is SASEGT. The germline V and J ends were trimmed by 3 bases and 4 bases, with 9 bases remaining between them. The CDR3 region is CASSEIGGYGYTF. The CDR3 bases are TGTGCCAGCAGTGAGATTGGGGGCTATGGCTACACCTTC.

The chain couples TRBV7-2 to TRBJ1-2; TRBD1 agrees at 7 bases. With V trimmed by 5 bases and J by 2 bases, 8 bases remained unmatched. This CDR3 region has 15 residues. Germline CDR1 is SGHTA and CDR2 is FQGNSA. CDR3 bases: TGTGCCAGCAGCCCAACTCCACAGGGGAACTATGGCTACACCTTC. It is translated as CASSPTPQGNYGYTF.

This CDR3 reads CASSDTGTLQETQYF. The CDR3 DNA is TGTGCCAGCAGTGATACCGGGACTCTTCAAGAGACCCAGTACTTC. The rearrangement uses TRBV25-1 and TRBJ2-5; possible D gene TRBD2, 6 bases. The V gene lost 3 bases and the J gene lost 2 bases, with 13 bases spanning the gap. CDR1 is MGHDK and CDR2 is SYGVNS in the germline V gene. This CDR3 is built from 15 residues.

The rearrangement joins TRBV5-6 to TRBJ2-2, with D unclear. V was clipped by 5 bases and J by 1 base, with 18 bases between them. This CDR3 is 17 amino acids long. Per the germline V gene, CDR1 is SGHDT and CDR2 is YYEEEE. CDR3 region: CASRAVGADRNTGELFF. As DNA, the CDR3 is TGTGCCAGCAGGGCAGTTGGCGCGGACCGGAACACCGGGGAGCTGTTTTTT.

The V gene is TRBV11-2, the J gene TRBJ1-6; maybe TRBD1 (5 bases). This CDR3 region has 15 residues. Germline V gene data show CDR1 as SGHAT and CDR2 as FQNNGV. Trimming removed 0 bases from V and 10 bases from J, with 13 bases in between. The CDR3 region has the DNA TGTGCCAGCAGCTTAGATCGGAGGGGCGTCTCACCCCTCCACTTT. Translation: CASSLDRRGVSPLHF.

This clone has only a few counts. This chain links TRBV5-6 with TRBJ1-3; D is undetermined. Trimming cost V 2 bases and J 2 bases, with 8 bases left between them. CDR3 length equals 14 residues. From germline, CDR1 is SGHDT and CDR2 YYEEEE. The CDR3, as DNA: TGTGCCAGCAGCTTACTTCAAGCTGGAAACACCATATATTTT. Translating it yields CASSLLQAGNTIYF.

J is TRBJ1-1 and V is TRBV9; maybe TRBD1 (6 bases). Trimming took off 4 bases at V and 0 bases at J, with 13 bases between the two ends. Germline V gives CDR1 SGDLS, CDR2 YYNGEE. This CDR3 comprises 15 residues. CDR3 in amino acids: CASSPGAFMNTEAFF. CDR3 in DNA: TGTGCCAGCAGCCCAGGGGCATTTATGAACACTGAAGCTTTCTTT.

The chain carries TRBV5-1 and TRBJ2-1, with TRBD2 identical over 13 bases. Unmatched junction bases numbered 4, after V lost 5 bases and J lost 2 bases. The CDR3 sequence is 16 residues long. Germline V lookup: CDR1 SGHRS, CDR2 YFSETQ. The CDR3 DNA reads as TGCGCCAGCAGATGGACTAGCGGGGGCCCCTACAATGAGCAGTTCTTC. Translated: CASRWTSGGPYNEQFF.

This rearrangement joins TRBV29-1 to TRBJ2-7; the D gene is possibly TRBD1 (6 bases). This CDR3 comprises 16 residues. Germline-derived CDR1 and CDR2 are SQVTM and ANQGSEA. Trimming took off 2 bases at V and 7 bases at J, with 24 bases between the two ends. CDR3 amino acids: CSVEFTVDRPPGEQYF. CDR3 DNA sequence: TGCAGCGTTGAATTTACAGTCGACAGGCCCCCGGGGGAGCAGTACTTC.

The J gene is TRBJ1-1, the V gene TRBV29-1, with 7 bases fitting TRBD1. From germline, CDR1 is SQVTM and CDR2 ANQGSEA. V lost 7 bases and J lost 13; bases outside the gene matches: 9. The CDR3 length is 10 residues. CDR3 DNA: TGCAGCGCCGGAGACAGGGAAATTTTCTTT. This sequence encodes CSAGDREIFF. Full variable domain (rest looked up from reference TRBV29-1 and TRBJ1-1): SAVISQKPSRDICQRGTSLTIQCQVDSQVTMMFWYRQQPGQSLTLIATANQGSEATYESGFVIDKFPISRPNLTFSTLTVSNMSPEDSSIYLCSAGDREIFFGQGTRLTVV.

This chain links TRBV28 with TRBJ2-6, with a tentative D call TRBD2 (6 bases). The germline CDR1 and CDR2 sequences are MDHEN and SYDVKM. The V end was cut by 6 bases, the J end by 0 bases, with 9 bases between. The CDR3 contains 15 residues. The CDR3 is CASRGLPSGANVLTF. CDR3 nucleotide sequence: TGTGCCAGCAGGGGACTGCCCTCTGGGGCCAACGTCCTGACTTTC.

The V and J genes are TRBV5-4 and TRBJ1-1, with TRBD1 as a possible D gene (6 bases). V gave up 4 bases and J gave up 1 base, with 11 bases separating them. The CDR3 loop spans 14 amino acids. CDR1 and CDR2 from the germline V gene are SGHNT and YYREEE (reference sequence). CDR3 sequence: CASSTKTGNTEAFF. The CDR3 DNA is TGTGCCAGCAGCACAAAGACAGGGAACACTGAAGCTTTCTTT.

The CDR3 nucleotides are TGTGCCAGCAGTTACAGGGCAGGGGGCCGATACGAGCAGTACTTC. Translation: CASSYRAGGRYEQYF. The chain links TRBV6-2 or TRBV6-3 to TRBJ2-7; 8 nucleotides agree with TRBD1. CDR3 length: 15 amino acids. Unmatched junction bases numbered 7, after V lost 2 bases and J lost 4 bases. The V gene's germline CDR1 is MNHEY and CDR2 SVGEGT.

The V and J genes are TRBV11-3 and TRBJ2-2, with 7 bases identical to TRBD2. V shed 4 bases, J shed 1 base, and the junction held 6 bases outside the gene matches. The CDR3 covers 16 residues. Germline-derived CDR1 and CDR2 are SGHNT and YENEEA. CDR3 residues: CASSYSAGVNTGELFF. CDR3 sequence (DNA): TGTGCCAGCAGCTACTCGGCGGGGGTGAACACCGGGGAGCTGTTTTTT.